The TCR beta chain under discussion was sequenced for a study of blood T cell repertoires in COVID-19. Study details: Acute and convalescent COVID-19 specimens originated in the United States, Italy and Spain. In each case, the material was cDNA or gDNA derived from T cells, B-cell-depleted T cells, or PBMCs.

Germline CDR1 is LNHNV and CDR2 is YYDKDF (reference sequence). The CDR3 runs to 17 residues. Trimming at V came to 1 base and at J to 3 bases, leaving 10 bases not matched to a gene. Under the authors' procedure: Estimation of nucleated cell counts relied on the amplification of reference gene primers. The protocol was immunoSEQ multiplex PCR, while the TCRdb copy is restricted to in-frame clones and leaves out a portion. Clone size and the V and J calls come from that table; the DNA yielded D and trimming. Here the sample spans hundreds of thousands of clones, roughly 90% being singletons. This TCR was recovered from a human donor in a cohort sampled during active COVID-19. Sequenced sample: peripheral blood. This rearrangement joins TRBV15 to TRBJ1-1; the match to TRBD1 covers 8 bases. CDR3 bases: TGTGCCACCAGCAGAGTATGGTCAGGGGGCGCGGACACTGAAGCTTTCTTT. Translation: CATSRVWSGGADTEAFF.